Listed below are T cell receptor beta chains from one sample, sequenced in a study of molecular identifiers for immune sequencing clone quantification. TCRdb re-derived calls from the PCR reads in MiXCR, one entry per CDR3 protein. In the table there are under 600,000 distinct CDR3 sequences, about 21% of which are singletons. Material: naive CD8+ T cells from blood, with Jurkat cell RNA spiked in. Receptors originate from a human donor in good health. Some libraries in this study had Jurkat cell RNA spiked in. Each CDR3 is given with its conserved first and last residue. A D gene is named only where the DNA matches it firmly. Expanded clones get a size class; other rows say once, few or many, or leave the size out.

D gene	clone size	J gene	V gene	CDR3 protein	CDR3 DNA
TRBD2	many	TRBJ2-3	TRBV7-9	CASGGGAWNTDTQYF	TGTGCCAGCGGCGGGGGGGCCTGGAACACAGATACGCAGTATTTT
-	-	TRBJ1-1	TRBV21-1	CASSSRHGGRPIMNTEAFF	TGTGCCAGCAGCAGCCGGCATGGAGGCAGGCCTATAATGAACACTGAAGCTTTCTTT
TRBD2	few	TRBJ2-1	TRBV5-1	CASSLAAGGDNEQFF	TGCGCCAGCAGCTTGGCAGCGGGGGGCGACAATGAGCAGTTCTTC
-	-	TRBJ2-1	TRBV24-1	CALSNGNNEQFF	TGTGCCCTTAGTAATGGTAACAATGAGCAGTTCTTC
TRBD2	-	TRBJ2-7	TRBV6-2/TRBV6-3	CASSSAGAGEQYF	TGTGCCAGCAGCTCGGCGGGAGCGGGTGAGCAGTACTTC
-	many	TRBJ2-3	TRBV20-1	CSALNDRPSTDTQYF	TGCAGTGCTCTAAATGACAGGCCAAGCACAGATACGCAGTATTTT
TRBD2	few	TRBJ2-1	TRBV6-6	CASSYPDSGRATYNEQFF	TGTGCCAGCAGTTACCCAGATAGCGGGAGGGCCACCTACAATGAGCAGTTCTTC
-	many	TRBJ2-1	TRBV2	CASSEQNKAYNEQFF	TGTGCCAGCAGTGAGCAGAATAAAGCCTACAATGAGCAGTTCTTC
-	few	TRBJ2-4	TRBV19	CASSSLWPKNIQYF	TGTGCCAGTAGTTCCCTTTGGCCTAAAAACATTCAGTACTTC
-	once	TRBJ2-7	TRBV7-8	CASSLGWESRYERYF	TGTGCCAGCAGCTTAGGTTGGGAGTCTCGGTACGAGCGGTACTTC
-	many	TRBJ2-5	TRBV4-1	CASSQAPGPQETQYF	TGCGCCAGCAGCCAAGCCCCGGGTCCGCAAGAGACCCAGTACTTC
-	many	TRBJ1-5	TRBV28	CASSFPGPQHF	TGTGCCAGCAGTTTTCCGGGGCCCCAGCATTTT
-	many	TRBJ2-3	TRBV19	CASRRTDSSTDTQYF	TGTGCCAGTCGGAGGACGGATAGCAGCACAGATACGCAGTATTTT
TRBD2	few	TRBJ2-7	TRBV6-4	CASSDRLAVTYEQYF	TGTGCCAGCAGTGACCGTCTAGCGGTGACCTACGAGCAGTACTTC
-	many	TRBJ1-5	TRBV19	CASSIEGLNQPQHF	TGTGCCAGTAGTATAGAGGGACTCAATCAGCCCCAGCATTTT
-	many	TRBJ1-1	TRBV29-1	CSVAYITGFGKDTEAFF	TGCAGCGTTGCTTACATTACAGGGTTCGGAAAGGACACTGAAGCTTTCTTT
-	many	TRBJ2-7	TRBV7-9	CASTFVPAGEQYF	TGTGCCAGCACATTTGTCCCGGCGGGTGAGCAGTACTTC
TRBD1	few	TRBJ1-4	TRBV7-9	CASSSQLQGAINEKLFF	TGTGCCAGCAGCTCCCAATTACAGGGGGCCATTAATGAAAAACTGTTTTTT
-	-	TRBJ1-1	TRBV4-3	CASSQEKIWAEAFF	TGCGCCAGCAGCCAAGAAAAGATTTGGGCTGAAGCTTTCTTT
-	few	TRBJ2-7	TRBV28	CASSPGRVTYEQYF	TGTGCCAGCAGCCCCGGAAGGGTGACCTACGAGCAGTACTTC
-	many	TRBJ1-1	TRBV9	CASSGTERTEAFF	TGTGCCAGCAGCGGGACCGAACGCACTGAAGCTTTCTTT
-	-	TRBJ2-7	TRBV11-2	CSSSLGGGGEQYF	TGTTCCAGCAGCTTAGGAGGGGGGGGCGAGCAGTACTTC
TRBD2	many	TRBJ2-1	TRBV29-1	CSVEGPGLEFSYNEQFF	TGCAGCGTTGAAGGTCCCGGACTAGAATTCTCCTACAATGAGCAGTTCTTC
-	-	TRBJ1-5	TRBV12-3/TRBV12-4	CASTVEGNNQPQHF	TGTGCCAGCACCGTCGAAGGGAACAATCAGCCCCAGCATTTT
TRBD1	-	TRBJ2-1	TRBV28	CASSLRGRVNEQFF	TGTGCCAGCAGTTTGAGGGGGCGCGTAAATGAGCAGTTCTTC
-	-	TRBJ1-2	TRBV2	CASSDAGYGYTF	TGTGCCAGCAGTGATGCTGGCTATGGCTACACCTTC
TRBD1	many	TRBJ2-7	TRBV2	CASRDPGQGPDEQYF	TGTGCCAGCAGAGACCCGGGACAGGGCCCTGACGAGCAGTACTTC
-	many	TRBJ2-7	TRBV27	CASSLASLSSYEQYF	TGTGCCAGCAGTTTAGCCAGTCTCAGCTCCTACGAGCAGTACTTC
-	-	TRBJ2-3	TRBV27	CASSLSISRAEPITDTQYF	TGTGCCAGCAGTTTATCGATTTCCCGGGCGGAGCCGATCACAGATACGCAGTATTTT
-	-	TRBJ2-7	TRBV19	CASSIASAAYEQYF	TGTGCCAGTAGTATAGCTAGCGCCGCCTACGAGCAGTACTTC
TRBD1	many	TRBJ1-5	TRBV28	CASRLQGAGKQPQHF	TGTGCCAGCAGGTTACAGGGGGCAGGAAAACAGCCCCAGCATTTT
-	few	TRBJ2-7	TRBV6-2/TRBV6-3	CASSYYDAEEQYF	TGTGCCAGCAGTTACTACGACGCTGAGGAGCAGTACTTC
-	-	TRBJ2-5	TRBV5-6	CASSLGMGAGETQYF	TGTGCCAGCAGCTTGGGGATGGGGGCGGGGGAGACCCAGTACTTC
-	-	TRBJ2-5	TRBV6-2/TRBV6-3	CASSKNGQETQYF	TGTGCCAGCAGTAAAAATGGGCAAGAGACCCAGTACTTC
TRBD1	few	TRBJ2-5	TRBV30	CAWSSRTGLVETQYF	TGTGCCTGGAGTTCCAGGACAGGGTTAGTAGAGACCCAGTACTTC
-	few	TRBJ2-5	TRBV12-5	CASAAESQETQYF	TGTGCTAGTGCGGCGGAGTCACAAGAGACCCAGTACTTC
TRBD1	many	TRBJ1-1	TRBV29-1	CSVRTGSNTEAFF	TGCAGCGTACGGACAGGGTCCAACACTGAAGCTTTCTTT
TRBD1	few	TRBJ2-7	TRBV4-3	CASSHHPGQRYEQYF	TGCGCCAGCAGCCATCACCCGGGACAGAGGTACGAGCAGTACTTC
TRBD2	few	TRBJ2-7	TRBV7-8	CASSPTSGGAREQYF	TGTGCCAGCAGCCCGACTAGCGGGGGGGCTCGCGAGCAGTACTTC
-	-	TRBJ2-7	TRBV21-1	CASSKTEGVYEQYF	TGTGCCAGCAGCAAAACTGAGGGAGTCTACGAGCAGTACTTC
TRBD2	few	TRBJ2-1	TRBV27	CASKPPGLAYNEQFF	TGTGCCAGCAAACCACCCGGACTAGCTTACAATGAGCAGTTCTTC
-	-	TRBJ2-3	TRBV10-3	CAISEGVGQGTQYF	TGTGCCATCAGTGAAGGGGTGGGGCAAGGTACGCAGTATTTT
-	many	TRBJ1-1	TRBV6-2/TRBV6-3	CASSYPGVWEKNTEAFF	TGTGCCAGCAGTTACCCAGGGGTTTGGGAGAAGAACACTGAAGCTTTCTTT
TRBD2	few	TRBJ2-1	TRBV6-5	CASSYSLAGGNEQFF	TGTGCCAGCAGTTACTCGTTAGCGGGAGGTAATGAGCAGTTCTTC
-	many	TRBJ2-3	TRBV6-5	CASNPGWGTDTQYF	TGTGCCAGCAACCCGGGGTGGGGCACAGATACGCAGTATTTT
-	-	TRBJ1-1	TRBV27	CASSLVSQGRNTEAFF	TGTGCCAGCAGTTTGGTATCGCAGGGGCGGAACACTGAAGCTTTCTTT
-	many	TRBJ1-5	TRBV15	CATSRDRGARQPQHF	TGTGCCACCAGCAGAGATCGGGGGGCTAGGCAGCCCCAGCATTTT
-	-	TRBJ2-3	TRBV7-9	CASSQGRASTDTQYF	TGTGCCAGCAGCCAGGGCAGGGCTAGCACAGATACGCAGTATTTT
-	few	TRBJ1-3	TRBV28	CASSLERYRDSGNTIYF	TGTGCCAGCAGTTTAGAAAGGTACCGGGACTCTGGAAACACCATATATTTT
-	-	TRBJ2-5	TRBV7-6	CASSQSSRQYRDQETQYF	TGTGCCAGCAGCCAGAGTAGCCGACAGTATAGGGACCAAGAGACCCAGTACTTC
-	many	TRBJ1-1	TRBV29-1	CSVAGLIYTEAFF	TGCAGCGTGGCGGGACTGATTTACACTGAAGCTTTCTTT
-	many	TRBJ2-6	TRBV7-2	CASSQQGFRWSSGANVLTF	TGTGCCAGCAGCCAACAGGGTTTTAGGTGGTCCTCTGGGGCCAACGTCCTGACTTTC
TRBD1	-	TRBJ2-7	TRBV13	CASSPGQGELYEQYF	TGTGCCAGCAGCCCTGGACAGGGGGAACTCTACGAGCAGTACTTC
-	few	TRBJ2-7	TRBV5-8	CASSLASVYEQYF	TGTGCCAGCAGCTTGGCCAGTGTCTACGAGCAGTACTTC
-	many	TRBJ1-1	TRBV7-9	CASSLAQGRALEAFF	TGTGCCAGCAGCTTAGCGCAGGGCAGAGCATTAGAAGCTTTCTTT